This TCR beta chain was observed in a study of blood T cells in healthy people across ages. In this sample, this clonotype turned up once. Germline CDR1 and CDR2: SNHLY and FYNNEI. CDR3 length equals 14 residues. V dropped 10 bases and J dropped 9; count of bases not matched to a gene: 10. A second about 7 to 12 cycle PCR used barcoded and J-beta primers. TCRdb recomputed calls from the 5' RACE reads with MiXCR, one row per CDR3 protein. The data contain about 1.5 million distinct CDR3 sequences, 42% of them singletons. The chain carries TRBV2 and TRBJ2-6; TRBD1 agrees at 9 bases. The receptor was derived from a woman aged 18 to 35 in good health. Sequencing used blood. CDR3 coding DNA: TGTGCCACCACAGGGGGCGTCTCGGGCAACGTCCTGACTTTC. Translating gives CATTGGVSGNVLTF.